The clone carrying this T cell receptor (beta chain) was detected only once. The data were produced by immunoSEQ multiplex PCR, yet TCRdb's version contains in-frame clones alone and is incomplete. The table shows 60,000 to 90,000 clones, with roughly 90% occurring only once. V dropped 4 bases and J dropped 0; count of bases not matched to a gene: 8. CDR1 and CDR2 from the germline V gene are SGHAT and FQDESV (reference sequence). The CDR3 has 18 residues. This specimen comes from a study of OX40 agonist ivuxolimab in advanced cancers. The clonotype comes from an adult with an advanced solid tumor such as melanoma, head and neck, liver or kidney cancer. Sequenced material: CD4+ or CD8+ T cells sorted from blood, taken in a trial of the OX40 agonist ivuxolimab. The chain carries TRBV11-1 and TRBJ2-3; TRBD2 agrees at 12 bases. The CDR3 loop reads CASSSGTLAGGSTDTQYF. The CDR3 bases are TGTGCCAGCAGCTCCGGGACTCTAGCGGGGGGGAGCACAGATACGCAGTATTTT.